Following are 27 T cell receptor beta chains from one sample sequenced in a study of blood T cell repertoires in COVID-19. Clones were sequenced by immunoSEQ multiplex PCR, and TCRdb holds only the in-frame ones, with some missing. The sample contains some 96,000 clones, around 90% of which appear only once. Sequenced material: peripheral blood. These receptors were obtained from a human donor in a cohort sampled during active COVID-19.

The CDR3 DNA sequence: TGTGCCAGCAGTCCACGGACAGGGTTCGGAAGCAATCAGCCCCAGCATTTT. Its protein product is CASSPRTGFGSNQPQHF. This chain uses TRBV28 with TRBJ1-5, with TRBD1 matching 8 bases. Germline loops: CDR1 MDHEN, CDR2 SYDVKM. The junction had 10 bases not matched to a gene; V was cut back by 5 bases and J by 1 base. This CDR3 has 17 residues.

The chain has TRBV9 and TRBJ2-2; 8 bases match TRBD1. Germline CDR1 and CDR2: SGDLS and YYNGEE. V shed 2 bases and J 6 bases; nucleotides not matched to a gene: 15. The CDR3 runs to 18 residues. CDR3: CASSVTPSPGGYAGELFF. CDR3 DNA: TGTGCCAGCAGCGTGACTCCTTCTCCAGGGGGCTATGCCGGGGAGCTGTTTTTT.

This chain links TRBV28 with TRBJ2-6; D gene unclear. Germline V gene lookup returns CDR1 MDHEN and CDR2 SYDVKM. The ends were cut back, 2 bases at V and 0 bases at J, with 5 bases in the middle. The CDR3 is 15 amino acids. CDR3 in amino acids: CASSLVRSGANVLTF. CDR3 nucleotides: TGTGCCAGCAGTTTAGTCCGCTCTGGGGCCAACGTCCTGACTTTC.

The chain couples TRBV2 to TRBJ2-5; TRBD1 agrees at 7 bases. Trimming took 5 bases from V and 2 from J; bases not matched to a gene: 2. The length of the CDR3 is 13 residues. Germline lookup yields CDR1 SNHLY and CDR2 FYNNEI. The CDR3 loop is CASSWDRQETQYF. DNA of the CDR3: TGTGCCAGCAGTTGGGACAGACAAGAGACCCAGTACTTC.

The DNA for the CDR3 is TGTGCCAGCAGCTATCGGAGACAGGGCAATCAGCCCCAGCATTTT. It is translated as CASSYRRQGNQPQHF. The chain has TRBV5-6 and TRBJ1-5; D is perhaps TRBD1 (6 bases). Germline V lookup: CDR1 SGHDT, CDR2 YYEEEE. V was cut by 3 bases and J by 2 bases, with 12 bases left in between. The CDR3 is made up of 15 amino acids.

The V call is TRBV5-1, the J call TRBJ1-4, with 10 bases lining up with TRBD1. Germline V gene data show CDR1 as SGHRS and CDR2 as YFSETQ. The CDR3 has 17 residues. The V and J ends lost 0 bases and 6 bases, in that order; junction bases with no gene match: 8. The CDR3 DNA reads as TGCGCCAGCAGCTTGGTTTTCGACAGGGGGCAGGATGAAAAACTGTTTTTT. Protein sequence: CASSLVFDRGQDEKLFF. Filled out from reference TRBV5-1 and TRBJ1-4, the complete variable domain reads KAGVTQTPRYLIKTRGQQVTLSCSPISGHRSVSWYQQTPGQGLQFLFEYFSETQRNKGNFPGRFSGRQFSNSRSEMNVSTLELGDSALYLCASSLVFDRGQDEKLFFGSGTQLSVL.

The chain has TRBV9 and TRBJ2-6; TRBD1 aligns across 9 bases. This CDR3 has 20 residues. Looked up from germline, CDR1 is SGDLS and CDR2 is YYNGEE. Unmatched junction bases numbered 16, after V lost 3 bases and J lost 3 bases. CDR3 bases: TGTGCCAGCAGCGCCACCAACGTTCCGGGACAGGGTCGTGGGGCCAACGTCCTGACTTTC. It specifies CASSATNVPGQGRGANVLTF.

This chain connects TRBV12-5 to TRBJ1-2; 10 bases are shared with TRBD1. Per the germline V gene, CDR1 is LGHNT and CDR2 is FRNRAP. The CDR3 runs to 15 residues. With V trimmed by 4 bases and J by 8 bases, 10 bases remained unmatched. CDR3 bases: TGTGCTAGTGGTTCTTCCGGGACAGGGGTAGGCGGCTACACCTTC. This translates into CASGSSGTGVGGYTF.

CDR3 residues: CASSPLKREDYNEQFF. In nucleotides, the CDR3 is TGTGCCAGCAGTCCCCTAAAGCGGGAGGACTACAATGAGCAGTTCTTC. This rearrangement joins TRBV27 to TRBJ2-1, with 9 bases identical to TRBD2. The CDR3 runs 16 residues. Germline CDR1 reads MNHEY; CDR2 reads SMNVEV (reference sequence). V gave up 5 bases and J gave up 3 bases; unmatched junction bases: 8.

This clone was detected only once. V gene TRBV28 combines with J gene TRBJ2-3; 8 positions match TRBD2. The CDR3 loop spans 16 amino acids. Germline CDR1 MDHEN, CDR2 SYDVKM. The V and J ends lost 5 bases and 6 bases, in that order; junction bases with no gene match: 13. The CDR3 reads CASSTSAGDGWDTQYF. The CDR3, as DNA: TGTGCCAGCAGTACCTCAGCGGGAGACGGTTGGGATACGCAGTATTTT.

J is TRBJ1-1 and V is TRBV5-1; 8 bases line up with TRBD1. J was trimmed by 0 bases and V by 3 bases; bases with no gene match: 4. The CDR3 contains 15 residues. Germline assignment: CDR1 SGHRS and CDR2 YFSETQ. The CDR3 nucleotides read TGCGCCAGCAGCTCCTGGACAGGGTTGAACACTGAAGCTTTCTTT. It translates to CASSSWTGLNTEAFF.

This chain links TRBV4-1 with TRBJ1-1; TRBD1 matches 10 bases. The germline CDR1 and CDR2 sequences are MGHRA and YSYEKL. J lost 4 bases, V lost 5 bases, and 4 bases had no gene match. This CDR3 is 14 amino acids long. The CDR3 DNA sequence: TGCGCCAGCAGCAACAGGGACAGGGGCACTGAAGCTTTCTTT. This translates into CASSNRDRGTEAFF.

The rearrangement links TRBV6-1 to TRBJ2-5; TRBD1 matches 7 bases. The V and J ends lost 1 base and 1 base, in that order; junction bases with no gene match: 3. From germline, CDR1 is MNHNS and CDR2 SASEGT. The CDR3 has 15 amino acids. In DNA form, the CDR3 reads TGTGCCAGCAGTGAAGAGGCAGGGGGCCAAGAGACCCAGTACTTC. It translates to CASSEEAGGQETQYF.

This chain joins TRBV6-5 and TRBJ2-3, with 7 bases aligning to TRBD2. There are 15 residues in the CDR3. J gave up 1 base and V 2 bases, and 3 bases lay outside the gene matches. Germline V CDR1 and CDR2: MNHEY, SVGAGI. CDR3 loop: CASSYRAGGTDTQYF. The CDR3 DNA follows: TGTGCCAGCAGTTACCGGGCGGGAGGCACAGATACGCAGTATTTT.

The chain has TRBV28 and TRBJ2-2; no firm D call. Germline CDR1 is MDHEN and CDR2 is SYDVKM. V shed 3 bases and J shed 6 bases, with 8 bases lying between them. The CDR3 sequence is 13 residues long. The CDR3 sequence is CASSFPRPGELFF. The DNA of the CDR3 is TGTGCCAGCAGTTTCCCTAGGCCCGGGGAGCTGTTTTTT. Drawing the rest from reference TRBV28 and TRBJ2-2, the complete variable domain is DVKVTQSSRYLVKRTGEKVFLECVQDMDHENMFWYRQDPGLGLRLIYFSYDVKMKEKGDIPEGYSVSREKKERFSLILESASTNQTSMYLCASSFPRPGELFFGEGSRLTVL.

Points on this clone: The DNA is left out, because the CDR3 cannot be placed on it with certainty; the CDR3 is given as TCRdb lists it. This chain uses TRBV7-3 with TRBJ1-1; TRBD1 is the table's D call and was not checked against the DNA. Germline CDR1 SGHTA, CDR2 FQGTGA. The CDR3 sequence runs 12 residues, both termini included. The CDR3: CASSFGQGAPFF.

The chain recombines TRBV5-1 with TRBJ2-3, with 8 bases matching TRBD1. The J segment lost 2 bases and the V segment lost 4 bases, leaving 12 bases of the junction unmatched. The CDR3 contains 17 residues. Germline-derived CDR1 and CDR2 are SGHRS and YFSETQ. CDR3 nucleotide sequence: TGCGCCAGCAGCGACGAACCAGGGACAGGAATCACAGATACGCAGTATTTT. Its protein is CASSDEPGTGITDTQYF. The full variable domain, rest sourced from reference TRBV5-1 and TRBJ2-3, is KAGVTQTPRYLIKTRGQQVTLSCSPISGHRSVSWYQQTPGQGLQFLFEYFSETQRNKGNFPGRFSGRQFSNSRSEMNVSTLELGDSALYLCASSDEPGTGITDTQYFGPGTRLTVL.

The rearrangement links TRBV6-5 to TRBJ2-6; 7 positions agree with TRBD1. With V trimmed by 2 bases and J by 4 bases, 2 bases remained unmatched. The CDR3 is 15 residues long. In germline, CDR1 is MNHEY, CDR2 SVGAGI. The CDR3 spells CASSYDRAGANVLTF. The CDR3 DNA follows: TGTGCCAGCAGTTACGACAGGGCCGGGGCCAACGTCCTGACTTTC.

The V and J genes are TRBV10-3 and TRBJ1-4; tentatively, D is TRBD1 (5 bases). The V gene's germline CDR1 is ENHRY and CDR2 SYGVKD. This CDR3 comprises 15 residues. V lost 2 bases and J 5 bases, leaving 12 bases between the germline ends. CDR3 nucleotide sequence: TGTGCCATCAGTGAGGGGGGGACCAGGAATGAAAAACTGTTTTTT. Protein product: CAISEGGTRNEKLFF.

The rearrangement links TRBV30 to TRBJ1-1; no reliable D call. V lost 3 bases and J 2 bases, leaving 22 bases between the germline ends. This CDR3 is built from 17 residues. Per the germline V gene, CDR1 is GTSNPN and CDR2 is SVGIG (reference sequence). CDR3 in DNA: TGTGCCTGGAGAACCATATCGCGCGGGCAGGTCAACACTGAAGCTTTCTTT. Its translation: CAWRTISRGQVNTEAFF.

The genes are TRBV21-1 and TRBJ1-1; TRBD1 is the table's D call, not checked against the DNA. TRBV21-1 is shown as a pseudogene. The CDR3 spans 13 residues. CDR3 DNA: TGTGCCAGCAAGGGTGGGGCGAGCACTGAAGCTTTCTTT. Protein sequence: CASKGGASTEAFF.

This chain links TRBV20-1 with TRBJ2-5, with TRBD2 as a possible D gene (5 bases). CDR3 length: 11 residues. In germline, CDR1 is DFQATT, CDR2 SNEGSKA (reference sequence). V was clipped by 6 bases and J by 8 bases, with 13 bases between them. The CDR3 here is CSAPTLGTQYF. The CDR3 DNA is TGCAGTGCCCCAACACTAGGCACCCAGTACTTC.

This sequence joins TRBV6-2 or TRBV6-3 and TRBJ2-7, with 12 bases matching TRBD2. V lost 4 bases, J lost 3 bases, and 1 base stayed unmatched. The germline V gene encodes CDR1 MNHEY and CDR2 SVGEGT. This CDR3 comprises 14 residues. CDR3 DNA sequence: TGTGCCAGCAGTTGGGGACTAGCGGGCTACGAGCAGTACTTC. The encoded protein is CASSWGLAGYEQYF.

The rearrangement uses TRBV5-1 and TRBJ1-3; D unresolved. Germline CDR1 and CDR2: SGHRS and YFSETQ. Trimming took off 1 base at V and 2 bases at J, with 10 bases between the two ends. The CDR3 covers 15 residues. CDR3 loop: CASSLPGKTGNTIYF. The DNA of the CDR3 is TGCGCCAGCAGCTTGCCCGGGAAGACTGGAAACACCATATATTTT.

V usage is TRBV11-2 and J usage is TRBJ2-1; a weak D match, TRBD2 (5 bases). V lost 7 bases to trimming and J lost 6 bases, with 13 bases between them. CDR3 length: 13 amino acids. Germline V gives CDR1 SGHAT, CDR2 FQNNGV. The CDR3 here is CASNPRGGNEQFF. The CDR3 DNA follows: TGTGCCAGCAACCCTCGGGGTGGCAATGAGCAGTTCTTC.

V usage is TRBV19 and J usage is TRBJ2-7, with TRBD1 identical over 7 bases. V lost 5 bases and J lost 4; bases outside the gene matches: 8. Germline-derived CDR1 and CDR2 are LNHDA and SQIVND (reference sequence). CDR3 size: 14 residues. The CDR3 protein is CASSHRTGRYEQYF. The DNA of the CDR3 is TGTGCCAGTAGTCACCGGACAGGACGATACGAGCAGTACTTC.

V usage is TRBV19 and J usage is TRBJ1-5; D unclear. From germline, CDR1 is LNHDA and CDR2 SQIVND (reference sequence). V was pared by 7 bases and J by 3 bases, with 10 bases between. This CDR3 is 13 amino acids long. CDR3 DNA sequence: TGTGCCAGTACCGACCGACTCAATCAGCCCCAGCATTTT. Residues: CASTDRLNQPQHF.